The rows below give T cell receptor beta chains drawn from one sample of a study of blood T cell repertoires in COVID-19. Sequencing was performed with immunoSEQ multiplex PCR; in TCRdb, only in-frame clones are kept and a portion is missing. The sample consists of under 200,000 clones, roughly 86% of them appearing once. The sample was peripheral blood. Source of these receptors: a man aged 70 or older with acute or convalescent COVID-19. The CDR3 runs from the conserved cysteine through the conserved F or W. A D gene is named only where the DNA matches it firmly. Clone sizes are given selectively: once, few, many, or a class where the clone is expanded.

NA	TRBV7-9	TRBJ2-3	NA	CASSRGDTQYF	TGTGCCAGCAGCCGAGGAGATACGCAGTATTTT
NA	TRBV7-3	TRBJ2-3	TRBD2	CASSLMAAGGPRDTQYF	TGTGCCAGCAGCTTAATGGCAGCGGGGGGGCCAAGAGATACGCAGTATTTT
NA	TRBV6-5	TRBJ2-7	NA	CASTDGLPFKQYF	TGTGCCAGCACGGATGGGCTACCCTTTAAGCAGTACTTC
NA	TRBV19	TRBJ2-3	NA	CASSTISTDTQYF	TGTGCCAGTAGTACTATATCCACAGATACGCAGTATTTT
NA	TRBV10-1	TRBJ1-1	TRBD1	CASSISQGAAEAFF	TGCGCCAGCAGTATATCCCAGGGGGCCGCTGAAGCTTTCTTT
NA	TRBV3-1/TRBV3-2	TRBJ1-6	TRBD1	CASSLRGQGRGPLHF	TGTGCCAGCAGCCTTAGAGGACAGGGGAGGGGACCCCTCCACTTT
NA	TRBV30	TRBJ2-1	TRBD1	CAWSVRGTYNEQFF	TGTGCCTGGAGTGTCAGGGGGACATACAATGAGCAGTTCTTC
NA	TRBV5-1	TRBJ1-4	NA	CASSLTPASATNEKLFF	TGCGCCAGCAGCTTGACGCCCGCCAGTGCAACTAATGAAAAACTGTTTTTT
NA	TRBV10-3	TRBJ2-3	TRBD2	CAITPGGGYTDTQYF	TGTGCCATCACTCCCGGGGGGGGTTACACAGATACGCAGTATTTT
NA	TRBV12-3/TRBV12-4	TRBJ2-5	NA	CASSSREGGTQYF	TGTGCCAGCAGTTCGCGGGAAGGAGGGACCCAGTACTTC
NA	TRBV12-5	TRBJ2-5	NA	CASGSFERGGETQYF	TGTGCTAGTGGTTCCTTTGAGAGGGGGGGAGAGACCCAGTACTTC
NA	TRBV6-2/TRBV6-3	TRBJ1-1	NA	CASSYSQAYTEAFF	TGTGCCAGCAGTTACTCGCAAGCGTACACTGAAGCTTTCTTT
NA	TRBV11-2	TRBJ1-6	TRBD1	CASRSAGGSSPLHF	TGTGCCAGCAGGTCAGCAGGGGGAAGTTCACCCCTCCACTTT
once	TRBV19	TRBJ1-2	NA	CASKREWGESGYGYTF	TGTGCCAGTAAACGCGAGTGGGGGGAGTCGGGGTATGGCTACACCTTC
NA	TRBV19	TRBJ1-5	NA	CASTSGRGGGQPQHF	TGTGCCAGTACCAGTGGCAGGGGAGGGGGTCAGCCCCAGCATTTT
NA	TRBV6-6	TRBJ2-3	TRBD2	CASTLTSGAPTDTQYF	TGTGCCAGCACCTTGACTAGCGGGGCGCCCACAGATACGCAGTATTTT
NA	TRBV24-1	TRBJ1-4	NA	CATSDPRGAGEKLFF	TGTGCCACCAGTGATCCTCGGGGGGCAGGCGAAAAACTGTTTTTT
NA	TRBV5-1	TRBJ2-1	TRBD1	CASSFARDSGYNEQFF	TGCGCCAGCAGTTTTGCTAGGGACAGTGGATACAATGAGCAGTTCTTC
NA	TRBV6-2/TRBV6-3	TRBJ2-7	TRBD1	CASSSLDRAVYEQYF	TGTGCCAGCAGTTCCCTAGACAGGGCGGTCTACGAGCAGTACTTC
NA	TRBV11-3	TRBJ2-2	TRBD2	CASSLKLAGDGSGELFF	TGTGCCAGCAGCTTAAAACTAGCGGGAGATGGGAGCGGGGAGCTGTTTTTT
NA	TRBV5-4	TRBJ1-5	NA	CASSSPGSNQPQHF	TGTGCCAGCAGCTCGCCAGGTAGCAATCAGCCCCAGCATTTT
NA	TRBV28	TRBJ2-1	NA	CASTKGEGSSYNEQFF	TGTGCCAGCACCAAGGGTGAGGGAAGCTCCTACAATGAGCAGTTCTTC
NA	TRBV11-3	TRBJ2-1	TRBD1	CASSPGDRYNEQFF	TGTGCCAGCAGCCCCGGGGACAGATACAATGAGCAGTTCTTC
NA	TRBV5-1	TRBJ1-1	NA	CASSPWGREEAEAFF	TGCGCCAGCAGCCCGTGGGGCAGGGAGGAGGCTGAAGCTTTCTTT
NA	TRBV11-3	TRBJ2-2	TRBD1	CASSRGQGTGELFF	TGTGCCAGTTCTAGGGGACAGGGAACCGGGGAGCTGTTTTTT
few	TRBV5-1	TRBJ1-1	NA	CASSLESWRGEAFF	TGCGCCAGCAGCTTGGAAAGTTGGAGGGGAGAAGCTTTCTTT
NA	TRBV5-1	TRBJ2-1	NA	CASSLGGLETYNEQFF	TGCGCCAGCAGCTTGGGCGGGCTAGAGACCTACAATGAGCAGTTCTTC
NA	TRBV7-6	TRBJ2-7	TRBD1	CASSLGDSQF	TGTGCCAGCAGCTTAGGGGACAGCCAGTTC
NA	TRBV4-2	TRBJ2-2	TRBD1	CASSSDRGYTGELFF	TGTGCCAGCAGTTCCGACAGGGGATACACCGGGGAGCTGTTTTTT
NA	TRBV9	TRBJ1-1	TRBD1	CASSEQTGNEAFF	TGTGCCAGCAGCGAACAGACAGGGAATGAAGCTTTCTTT
NA	TRBV7-2	TRBJ2-5	TRBD2	CASSSGASGGGATQYF	TGTGCCAGCAGCTCTGGGGCTAGCGGGGGGGGTGCGACCCAGTACTTC
NA	TRBV10-3	TRBJ2-7	NA	CASLAGADYEQYF	TGTGCCAGCCTTGCAGGGGCCGACTACGAGCAGTACTTC
NA	TRBV9	TRBJ1-4	NA	CASSVTGSNEKLFF	TGTGCCAGCAGCGTCACGGGGAGTAATGAAAAACTGTTTTTT
NA	TRBV5-6	TRBJ2-5	NA	CASSLDWREETQYF	TGTGCCAGCAGCTTGGATTGGCGGGAAGAGACCCAGTACTTC
NA	TRBV1	TRBJ2-1	NA	CTSSQDWTSGTYNEQFF	TGCACCAGCAGCCAAGATTGGACTAGCGGGACCTACAATGAGCAGTTCTTC
NA	TRBV18	TRBJ2-1	TRBD1	CASSPGTGDNEQFF	TGTGCCAGCTCACCCGGGACAGGGGACAATGAGCAGTTCTTC
NA	TRBV14	TRBJ2-1	NA	CASSLTFHTGRLAETQQFF	TGTGCCAGCAGCCTCACCTTTCACACAGGCCGGCTGGCGGAAACTCAGCAGTTCTTC
NA	TRBV5-6	TRBJ2-3	TRBD2	CASTIAYGTSEYTDTQYF	TGTGCCAGCACCATCGCTTATGGGACTAGCGAGTACACAGATACGCAGTATTTT
NA	TRBV10-2	TRBJ2-1	NA	CASRYSAGASYNEQFF	TGCGCCAGCAGGTATAGTGCGGGCGCCTCCTACAATGAGCAGTTCTTC